Here is one T cell receptor beta chain with its context. Its antigen is as yet unknown. The assay was immunoSEQ multiplex PCR, and TCRdb's table has in-frame clones only and misses some. This sample yields millions of clones, of which approximately 95% are seen a single time; 0.3% to 0.4% belongs to the top ten. This sample is drawn from a study of shared clonotypes between healthy human individuals. Across the study: The people who gave samples were a couple of women and a few men aged 18 to 49. The study, taken as a whole, reports: The study found lower generation probabilities in non-shared clonotypes than in those shared by all four donors.

In germline, CDR1 is MNHEY, CDR2 SMNVEV (reference sequence). The J segment lost 6 bases and the V segment lost 2 bases, leaving 7 bases of the junction unmatched. CDR3 length: 15 residues. The sequence derives from a man younger than 35 in good health. Some clones in this sample may be carry-over from other donors' samples. The V gene is TRBV27, the J gene TRBJ1-5; 7 bases map to TRBD1. What was sequenced was naive CD4+ T cells from PBMCs. Stated subset: CD45RA+ positively selected. The CDR3: CASSLTTGVGQPQHF. DNA for the CDR3: TGTGCCAGCAGTTTAACCACAGGGGTTGGTCAGCCCCAGCATTTT.